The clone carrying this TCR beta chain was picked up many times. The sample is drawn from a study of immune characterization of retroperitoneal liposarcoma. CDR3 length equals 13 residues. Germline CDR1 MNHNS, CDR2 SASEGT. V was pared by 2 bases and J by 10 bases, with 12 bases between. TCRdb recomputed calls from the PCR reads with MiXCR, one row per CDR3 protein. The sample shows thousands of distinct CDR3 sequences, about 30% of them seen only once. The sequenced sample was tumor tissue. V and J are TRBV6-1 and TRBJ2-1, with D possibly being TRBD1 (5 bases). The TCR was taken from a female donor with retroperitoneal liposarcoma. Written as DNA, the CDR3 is TGTGCCAGCAGTGAACAAAGGAAGGGGGAGCAGTTCTTC. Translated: CASSEQRKGEQFF.